This entry is about one T cell receptor (beta chain). Its antigen is unidentified. Generated by immunoSEQ multiplex PCR, the TCRdb table keeps only in-frame clones and is missing some. The sample holds approximately 150,000 clones, 84% seen once. This sample was taken from a study of cytomegalovirus exposure and HLA in healthy donors. Across the study: The same platform was used for the 110 or so validation repertoires and the approximately 700 first-cohort repertoires, a later analysis reported. Overall study findings and caveats: As was reported, the classifier diagnosed cytomegalovirus status with high specificity and sensitivity.

CDR1 and CDR2 (germline): SQVTM, ANQGSEA. The ends were cut back, 7 bases at V and 0 bases at J, with 12 bases in the middle. The CDR3 runs 13 residues. Sequencing used PBMCs. The chain has TRBV29-1 and TRBJ1-2; no definite D call. The sequence was collected from a man aged 30 to 45 in good health and CMV-seropositive. CDR3 sequence (DNA): TGCAGCGGTCTTGACAAAGCTAACTATGGCTACACCTTC. It codes for CSGLDKANYGYTF.